The 8 T cell receptor beta chains in this list originate from one sample, sequenced in a study of T cells in Graves' hyperthyroidism and ophthalmopathy. RNA transcripts were the template for amplifying TCR beta CDR3 regions. Using the HTBI primer set, a first-round RT-PCR was run on the TCR CDR3. One entry per CDR3 protein results from TCRdb running MiXCR on the multiplex PCR reads. In the table there are about 150,000 distinct CDR3 sequences, 22% of which are singletons. The sample taken for sequencing was blood. All receptors derive from a woman in her forties or fifties with Graves' hyperthyroidism that later progressed to Graves' ophthalmopathy.

The chain combines TRBV12-3 or TRBV12-4 with TRBJ2-7, with a weak D call TRBD2 (6 bases). CDR3 length: 12 amino acids. Trimming shortened V by 3 bases and J by 3 bases, and 6 bases separated the two germline ends. CDR3 sequence: CASSLGLYEQYF. CDR3 nucleotide sequence: TGTGCCAGCAGTTTGGGACTCTACGAGCAGTACTTC.

This clonotype was seen only a few times. This chain links TRBV29-1 with TRBJ1-5; D gene uncertain. CDR1 SQVTM and CDR2 ANQGSEA come from the germline V gene. CDR3 length: 13 amino acids. V was shortened by 5 bases and J by 10 bases, with 18 bases between the two germline ends. CDR3 loop: CSVSDGDRRPQHF. CDR3 coding DNA: TGCAGCGTTTCTGACGGAGATAGGAGACCCCAGCATTTT.

This clonotype has ten or more counts. This rearrangement joins TRBV20-1 to TRBJ1-1, with 10 bases matching TRBD1. This CDR3 contains 14 residues. Germline V gene lookup returns CDR1 DFQATT and CDR2 SNEGSKA (reference sequence). V trimming: 7 bases; J trimming: 6 bases; junction bases outside the gene matches: 11. CDR3 amino acids: CSGQGASFYAEAFF. DNA of the CDR3: TGCAGTGGACAGGGGGCGAGCTTTTACGCTGAAGCTTTCTTT.

In DNA, the CDR3 is TGTGCCAGCAGCTCACAGGTCTCGGGGGAGCAGTTCTTC. It specifies CASSSQVSGEQFF. This chain connects TRBV7-9 to TRBJ2-1; the D call may be TRBD1 or TRBD2 (5 bases each). The CDR3 extends over 13 amino acids. V lost 4 bases and J lost 10, with 14 bases in between. The germline V gene encodes CDR1 SEHNR and CDR2 FQNEAQ (reference sequence).

Points on this clonotype: A much larger clonotype is one base distant, so this may be a read error. The genes are TRBV6-1 and TRBJ1-2, with no clear D. Trimming left V 2 bases short and J 6 bases short, with 10 bases between. The CDR3 is 13 residues long. Germline-derived CDR1 and CDR2 are MNHNS and SASEGT. Written as DNA, the CDR3 is TGTGCCAGCAGTGAAAGGCTCCGGGATGGCTACACCTTC. Protein: CASSERLRDGYTF.

This clonotype was observed many times. The V call is TRBV2, the J call TRBJ2-7; D is undetermined. From germline, CDR1 is SNHLY and CDR2 FYNNEI. The CDR3 is 14 residues long. The V end was cut by 7 bases, the J end by 3 bases, with 16 bases between. The CDR3 DNA reads as TGTGCCAGCAACTTCGACCGCGTCGGCTACGAGCAGTACTTC. Amino acids: CASNFDRVGYEQYF. The full variable domain, with the rest looked up from reference TRBV2 and TRBJ2-7, is EPEVTQTPSHQVTQMGQEVILRCVPISNHLYFYWYRQILGQKVEFLVSFYNNEISEKSEIFDDQFSVERPDGSNFTLKIRSTKLEDSAMYFCASNFDRVGYEQYFGPGTRLTVT.

This clonotype was counted many times. CDR3: CASSLDVRGGVGELFF. Here the CDR3 DNA reads TGCGCCAGCAGCTTGGATGTCCGAGGGGGAGTCGGGGAGCTGTTTTTT. The chain has TRBV5-1 and TRBJ2-2; D might be TRBD1 (6 bases). The germline V and J ends were trimmed by 0 bases and 7 bases, with 16 bases remaining between them. The CDR3 totals 16 residues. The germline V gene encodes CDR1 SGHRS and CDR2 YFSETQ.

The gene calls are TRBV28 and TRBJ2-7, with 7 bases matching TRBD2. Per the germline V gene, CDR1 is MDHEN and CDR2 is SYDVKM. The J segment lost 6 bases and the V segment lost 5 bases, leaving 7 bases of the junction unmatched. The CDR3 spans 13 residues. CDR3 amino acids: CASSGPGRGEQYF. CDR3 nucleotide sequence: TGTGCCAGCAGTGGCCCAGGGAGGGGCGAGCAGTACTTC.